This passage covers 25 T cell receptor beta chains from one sample sequenced in a study of OX40 agonist ivuxolimab in advanced cancers. Generated by immunoSEQ multiplex PCR, the TCRdb table keeps only in-frame clones and is missing some. The sample gives 75,000 to 85,000 clones, about nine tenths of which show up once; over 0.2% is in the top ten. This specimen was CD4+ or CD8+ T cells sorted from blood, taken in a trial of the OX40 agonist ivuxolimab. These receptors all stem from an adult with an advanced solid tumor such as melanoma, head and neck, liver or kidney cancer.

The chain has TRBV2 and TRBJ2-1; 7 nucleotides match TRBD2. Germline CDR1 is SNHLY and CDR2 is FYNNEI. J lost 9 bases, V lost 6 bases, and 8 bases had no gene match. The CDR3 is made up of 13 amino acids. CDR3 nucleotides: TGTGCCAGCAGGGGACTAATCTATTCTGAGCAGTTCTTC. Translation: CASRGLIYSEQFF.

The rearrangement links TRBV6-5 to TRBJ1-2, with no clear D. V gave up 2 bases and J gave up 4 bases, with 5 bases separating them. Germline CDR1 reads MNHEY; CDR2 reads SVGAGI. The CDR3 is 12 amino acids. CDR3 sequence: CASSYNSYGYTF. The CDR3, as DNA: TGTGCCAGCAGTTACAACAGCTATGGCTACACCTTC.

The chain joins TRBV7-6 to TRBJ2-2; tentatively, D is TRBD1 (5 bases). V was shortened by 5 bases and J by 7 bases, with 11 bases between the two germline ends. The germline gives CDR1 SGHVS, CDR2 FNYEAQ. This CDR3 is 13 amino acids long. The CDR3 DNA sequence: TGTGCCAGCAGCCCTCTAAGGGGCGGGGAGCTGTTTTTT. Amino acids: CASSPLRGGELFF. Complete variable domain (other parts from reference TRBV7-6 and TRBJ2-2): GAGVSQSPRYKVTKRGQDVALRCDPISGHVSLYWYRQALGQGPEFLTYFNYEAQQDKSGLPNDRFSAERPEGSISTLTIQRTEQRDSAMYRCASSPLRGGELFFGEGSRLTVL.

The rearrangement links TRBV7-2 to TRBJ2-7; TRBD1 matches at 8 bases. The germline CDR1 and CDR2 sequences are SGHTA and FQGNSA. This CDR3 region has 15 residues. V lost 1 base and J lost 2; bases outside the gene matches: 4. The CDR3 spells CASSLVPGQAYEQYF. The CDR3 DNA is TGTGCCAGCAGCTTAGTACCGGGACAGGCCTACGAGCAGTACTTC. Using reference TRBV7-2 and TRBJ2-7 for the parts outside the CDR3, the full variable domain is GAGVSQSPSNKVTEKGKDVELRCDPISGHTALYWYRQSLGQGLEFLIYFQGNSAPDKSGLPSDRFSAERTGGSVSTLTIQRTQQEDSAVYLCASSLVPGQAYEQYFGPGTRLTVT.

The rearrangement links TRBV7-9 to TRBJ2-5, with D possibly matching TRBD1 (5 bases). This CDR3 is built from 14 residues. Trimming stripped 3 bases from V and 2 bases from J, with 10 bases between. The germline gives CDR1 SEHNR, CDR2 FQNEAQ (reference sequence). As DNA, the CDR3 is TGTGCCAGCAGCTTGACCAGGGAACAAGAGACCCAGTACTTC. Translation: CASSLTREQETQYF.

The V and J genes are TRBV6-6 and TRBJ1-3; D perhaps matches TRBD1 (5 bases). Germline assignment: CDR1 MNHNY and CDR2 SVGAGI (reference sequence). The length of the CDR3 is 15 residues. Trimming left V 6 bases short and J 0 bases short, with 12 bases between. The CDR3 loop is CASSETGDSGNTIYF. The DNA of the CDR3 is TGTGCCAGCAGCGAAACAGGAGACTCTGGAAACACCATATATTTT.

The chain employs TRBV7-9 and TRBJ2-1; tentative D call: TRBD2 (6 bases). Germline V CDR1 and CDR2: SEHNR, FQNEAQ (reference sequence). The CDR3 consists of 15 residues. V was cut by 3 bases and J by 1 base, with 10 bases left in between. CDR3 in DNA: TGTGCCAGCAGCTTTCGGGAGCGGTCCTACAATGAGCAGTTCTTC. It translates to CASSFRERSYNEQFF.

V gene TRBV7-3 combines with J gene TRBJ2-2; TRBD2 matches 16 bases. Trimming took 3 bases from V and 0 from J; bases not matched to a gene: 10. CDR1 and CDR2 (germline): SGHTA, FQGTGA. This CDR3 is 21 amino acids long. The CDR3, as DNA: TGTGCCAGCAGCTTTCATCCGGGACTAGCGGGAGGGCCCTCGAACACCGGGGAGCTGTTTTTT. Encoded protein: CASSFHPGLAGGPSNTGELFF.

This rearrangement joins TRBV18 to TRBJ1-1, with a tentative D call TRBD1 (5 bases). Germline lookup yields CDR1 KGHSH and CDR2 LQKENI. V was trimmed by 4 bases and J by 2 bases, leaving 14 bases between them. This CDR3 is built from 15 residues. Written as DNA, the CDR3 is TGTGCCAGCTCACTGACACGACGGACAAACACTGAAGCTTTCTTT. It translates to CASSLTRRTNTEAFF.

This clone appeared once. The chain carries TRBV21-1 and TRBJ2-1; the table's TRBD1 call for D was not verified on the DNA. TRBV21-1 is a listed pseudogene. The CDR3 length is 15 residues. CDR3 bases: TGTGCCAGCAGCAAGGGAAGGGGGTACTGCAATGAGCAGTTCTTC. Amino acid sequence: CASSKGRGYCNEQFF.

This chain connects TRBV19 to TRBJ2-2; D possibly corresponds to TRBD2 (6 bases). Trimming removed 6 bases from V and 6 bases from J, with 14 bases in between. The CDR3 is 14 residues long. In germline, CDR1 is LNHDA, CDR2 SQIVND (reference sequence). The CDR3 region has the DNA TGTGCCAGTAGAAAGACTAGTACATCCGGGGAGCTGTTTTTT. It codes for CASRKTSTSGELFF.

The J gene is TRBJ2-1, the V gene TRBV5-6; 7 nucleotides align to TRBD2. Germline assignment: CDR1 SGHDT and CDR2 YYEEEE. With 0 bases clipped from V and 1 base from J, the junction kept 10 bases outside the gene matches. The CDR3 consists of 18 residues. The CDR3 region is CASSLGPGLVYSYNEQFF. The CDR3 region has the DNA TGTGCCAGCAGCTTGGGACCCGGACTAGTATATTCCTACAATGAGCAGTTCTTC.

This chain joins TRBV27 and TRBJ2-3, with D perhaps TRBD2 (5 bases). The CDR3 has 16 residues. The germline V gene encodes CDR1 MNHEY and CDR2 SMNVEV (reference sequence). The V gene lost 5 bases and the J gene lost 6 bases, with 21 bases spanning the gap. CDR3 loop: CASSVSWAPRRDTQYF. Written as DNA, the CDR3 is TGTGCCAGCAGTGTCTCTTGGGCACCCCGGAGGGATACGCAGTATTTT.

The chain employs TRBV7-6 and TRBJ2-5, with 14 bases aligning to TRBD2. Germline trimming cut 5 bases from V and 2 bases from J; bases unmatched to any gene: 10. Germline lookup yields CDR1 SGHVS and CDR2 FNYEAQ. The CDR3 has 18 amino acids. CDR3 protein: CASSKGTSGSLNQETQYF. The CDR3 coding sequence is TGTGCCAGCAGCAAAGGGACTAGCGGGAGTTTAAATCAAGAGACCCAGTACTTC.

The gene calls are TRBV19 and TRBJ2-7; 9 bases agree with TRBD2. The CDR3 totals 14 residues. CDR1 is LNHDA and CDR2 is SQIVND in the germline V gene (reference sequence). J gave up 5 bases and V 6 bases, and 8 bases lay outside the gene matches. The CDR3 DNA reads as TGTGCCAGTAGCCTAGCGGGACTACGGGACGAGCAGTACTTC. Translated: CASSLAGLRDEQYF.

J is TRBJ2-1 and V is TRBV5-1; 14 bases are a match to TRBD2. Germline lookup yields CDR1 SGHRS and CDR2 YFSETQ. The CDR3 has 15 residues. With 2 bases clipped from V and 10 bases from J, the junction kept 5 bases outside the gene matches. The CDR3 protein is CASSFFGLAGGEQFF. The CDR3, as DNA: TGCGCCAGCAGCTTCTTTGGACTAGCGGGAGGCGAGCAGTTCTTC.

CDR3 coding DNA: TGCGCCAGCAGCTCACAGGGATTAACAGATACGCAGTATTTT. Protein sequence: CASSSQGLTDTQYF. The V and J genes are TRBV5-1 and TRBJ2-3; possibly TRBD1 for D (6 bases). Germline V gene data show CDR1 as SGHRS and CDR2 as YFSETQ. Trimming cost V 3 bases and J 3 bases, with 11 bases left between them. This CDR3 contains 14 residues.

CDR3 sequence (DNA): TGTGCCAGCAGTCAGGCGGTGGTCCGGGAGACCCAGTACTTC. Translated: CASSQAVVRETQYF. The V call is TRBV7-9, the J call TRBJ2-5; D gene unclear. The V and J ends lost 6 bases and 5 bases respectively, with 16 bases between them. CDR1 SEHNR and CDR2 FQNEAQ come from the germline V gene (reference sequence). The CDR3 has 14 residues.

The chain links TRBV5-1 to TRBJ2-2, with a possible D match to TRBD1 (5 bases). CDR1 and CDR2 (germline): SGHRS, YFSETQ. V lost 4 bases, J lost 4 bases, and 14 bases lay in between. The CDR3 has 15 residues. CDR3 loop: CASSGRVASTGELFF. The CDR3 nucleotides read TGCGCCAGCAGCGGCAGGGTTGCGAGCACCGGGGAGCTGTTTTTT.

This chain links TRBV7-7 with TRBJ2-3; TRBD2 might be the D (6 bases). The germline CDR1 and CDR2 sequences are SSHAT and FNYEAQ (reference sequence). Deletions cut 5 bases from V and 1 base from J, with 10 bases between. This CDR3 has 14 residues. The CDR3 loop is CASSRLGGTDTQYF. The CDR3 nucleotides are TGTGCCAGCAGCAGACTAGGGGGCACAGATACGCAGTATTTT.

This clone has only a few counts. This sequence joins TRBV14 and TRBJ1-2, with TRBD1 matching 8 bases. Germline CDR1 SGHDN, CDR2 FVKESK. Trimming took 1 base from V and 4 from J; bases not matched to a gene: 5. The CDR3 has 15 residues. For the CDR3, the DNA is TGTGCCAGCAGCCAAGGCAGGGGGCCTGGCTATGGCTACACCTTC. Amino acids: CASSQGRGPGYGYTF.

The gene calls are TRBV7-2 and TRBJ2-1, with D hard to call. V shed 5 bases and J shed 3 bases, with 14 bases lying between them. The CDR3 has 15 residues. Germline CDR1 is SGHTA and CDR2 is FQGNSA. CDR3 sequence (DNA): TGTGCCAGCAGCCCGGCTGGGCAGGTCTACAATGAGCAGTTCTTC. It codes for CASSPAGQVYNEQFF.

V is TRBV11-3 and J is TRBJ2-5; TRBD2 agrees at 9 bases. Trimming cost V 1 base and J 4 bases; bases outside gene matches: 7. This CDR3 comprises 16 residues. CDR1 SGHNT and CDR2 YENEEA come from the germline V gene. The CDR3 is CASSLVLAGGPETQYF. The CDR3 nucleotides are TGTGCCAGCAGCTTAGTACTTGCGGGAGGGCCAGAGACCCAGTACTTC.

The V call is TRBV7-9, the J call TRBJ2-7; D not resolved. Germline CDR1 is SEHNR and CDR2 is FQNEAQ (reference sequence). The CDR3 has 12 amino acids. Trimming left V 6 bases short and J 5 bases short, with 11 bases between. CDR3 loop: CASSTDWNEQYF. Here the CDR3 DNA reads TGTGCCAGCAGTACCGACTGGAACGAGCAGTACTTC.

The chain has TRBV4-1 and TRBJ2-5; 11 nucleotides agree with TRBD2. CDR1 and CDR2 from the germline V gene are MGHRA and YSYEKL. The V gene end was trimmed by 3 bases and the J gene end by 4 bases; junction bases not matched to a gene: 10. The CDR3 sequence is 17 residues long. In DNA, the CDR3 is TGCGCCAGCAGCCAGAGAACTAGCGGGGGAGTTGGAGAGACCCAGTACTTC. This encodes CASSQRTSGGVGETQYF.